This T cell receptor (beta chain) is from a study of shared clonotypes between healthy human individuals. Findings and caveats of the study: Lower generation probabilities were found for non-shared clonotypes than for those shared by all four donors.

Germline V gene lookup returns CDR1 MNHNY and CDR2 SVGAGI (reference sequence). Trimming cost V 6 bases and J 5 bases; bases outside gene matches: 7. The CDR3 contains 15 residues. Sequencing was performed with immunoSEQ multiplex PCR; in TCRdb, only in-frame clones are kept and a portion is missing. This sample has 2 million to 2.5 million clones; around 92% occur once, and the top ten carry more than 0.35%. As concerns this clone: As yet, its antigen is unknown.

The sequence came from a young man in good health. Some clones in this sample may be carry-over from other donors' samples. The sample was naive CD4+ T cells from PBMCs. Subset noted: CD45RA+ positively selected. V is TRBV6-6 and J is TRBJ2-5, with 12 bases that match TRBD2. The CDR3 is CASRPRLAGDETQYF. The DNA of the CDR3 is TGTGCCAGCAGGCCCCGACTAGCGGGAGACGAGACCCAGTACTTC.